This TCR beta chain comes out of a study of blood T cell repertoires in COVID-19. In the study overall: The analysed material was cDNA or gDNA that came from T cells, B-cell-depleted T cells, or PBMCs.

Produced via immunoSEQ multiplex PCR; TCRdb's table is partial and in-frame only. The sample has around 140,000 clones, around 89% seen once. CDR1 is SGHRS, CDR2 YFSETQ, per germline. Trimming took 8 bases from V and 4 from J; bases not matched to a gene: 4. The CDR3 is 14 amino acids. The TCR was taken from a man aged 65-85 years with active COVID-19. The genes are TRBV5-1 and TRBJ1-6; TRBD1 agrees at 9 bases. The sample was peripheral blood. The CDR3 region is CARGQGGYNSPLHF. The DNA of the CDR3 is TGCGCCAGGGGACAGGGAGGGTATAATTCACCCCTCCACTTT.